This passage covers 27 T cell receptor beta chains from one sample sequenced in a study of Ad26.COV2.S vaccination and SARS-CoV-2 variants. The data were produced by immunoSEQ multiplex PCR, yet TCRdb's version contains in-frame clones alone and is incomplete. Among roughly 450,000 clones listed, around nine tenths were seen once. Treatment in this sample: roughly 19 received Ad26.COV2.S at low or high dose, single or two shots; about 5 received placebo; per-sample allocation not given. Sampling took place 63 days after the first vaccine or placebo injection. Here the sequenced sample was peripheral blood, taken in a trial of Ad26.COV2.S vaccine versus placebo. All receptors come from a person between 18 and 65 years old who received the Ad26.COV2.S COVID-19 vaccine or a placebo.

This clone has a single count. The rearrangement links TRBV18 to TRBJ2-2; TRBD2 might be the D (5 bases). The germline V gene encodes CDR1 KGHSH and CDR2 LQKENI. This CDR3 comprises 14 residues. The ends were cut back, 5 bases at V and 1 base at J, with 8 bases in the middle. The CDR3 DNA sequence: TGTGCCAGCTCAGCCGGGGAGAACACCGGGGAGCTGTTTTTT. Its protein is CASSAGENTGELFF.

The CDR3 here is CASSFSQGAYEQYF. CDR3 coding DNA: TGTGCCAGCAGCTTTTCCCAGGGAGCCTACGAGCAGTACTTC. The V and J genes are TRBV7-9 and TRBJ2-7; D tentatively reads TRBD1 or TRBD2 (5 bases each). The CDR3 is 14 residues long. V shed 3 bases and J shed 2 bases, with 11 bases lying between them. Germline lookup yields CDR1 SEHNR and CDR2 FQNEAQ (reference sequence).

The chain recombines TRBV2 with TRBJ1-5; maybe TRBD1 (5 bases). V was clipped by 4 bases and J by 3 bases, with 10 bases between them. The CDR3 loop spans 14 amino acids. Germline CDR1 reads SNHLY; CDR2 reads FYNNEI. The CDR3 sequence: CASSVGTYNQPQHF. CDR3 DNA sequence: TGTGCCAGCAGTGTTGGGACCTACAATCAGCCCCAGCATTTT.

The chain couples TRBV5-6 to TRBJ1-4; D gene ambiguous. V was shortened by 4 bases and J by 4 bases, with 11 bases between the two germline ends. The CDR3 runs to 14 residues. Germline lookup yields CDR1 SGHDT and CDR2 YYEEEE. CDR3 region: CASSLRGNNEKLFF. The CDR3 DNA reads TGTGCCAGCAGCCTCCGGGGAAATAATGAAAAACTGTTTTTT. The whole variable domain, filled in from reference TRBV5-6 and TRBJ1-4, reads DAGVTQSPTHLIKTRGQQVTLRCSPKSGHDTVSWYQQALGQGPQFIFQYYEEEERQRGNFPDRFSGHQFPNYSSELNVNALLLGDSALYLCASSLRGNNEKLFFGSGTQLSVL.

The CDR3: CASSQDLAVTDTQYF. CDR3 DNA: TGTGCCAGCAGCCAAGATTTAGCGGTCACAGATACGCAGTATTTT. The rearrangement uses TRBV3-1 (or the pseudogene TRBV3-2) and TRBJ2-3, with TRBD2 as a possible D gene (6 bases). V lost 0 bases and J lost 2, with 9 bases in between. Per the germline V gene, CDR1 is LGHDT and CDR2 is YNNKEL (reference sequence). CDR3 length: 15 residues.

The genes are TRBV14 and TRBJ1-1, with unresolved D. The length of the CDR3 is 12 residues. The germline CDR1 and CDR2 sequences are SGHDN and FVKESK. V dropped 4 bases and J dropped 2 bases, with 5 bases sitting between them. The CDR3 sequence is CASSPPNTEAFF. In DNA, the CDR3 is TGTGCCAGCAGCCCCCCAAACACTGAAGCTTTCTTT.

This chain links TRBV20-1 with TRBJ1-4; D is ambiguous. Germline-derived CDR1 and CDR2 are DFQATT and SNEGSKA (reference sequence). The length of the CDR3 is 12 residues. The V gene lost 3 bases and the J gene lost 7 bases, with 9 bases spanning the gap. The CDR3 bases are TGCAGTGCTAGTCACAGCCCTGAAAAACTGTTTTTT. Its protein product is CSASHSPEKLFF.

The chain combines TRBV7-2 with TRBJ2-1; 14 bases match TRBD2. Germline CDR1 reads SGHTA; CDR2 reads FQGNSA. CDR3 size: 15 residues. The ends lost 5 bases at V and 9 bases at J; junction bases unmatched: 6. In nucleotides, the CDR3 is TGTGCCAGCAGCCCCGGGACTAGCGGGAGCGGTGAGCAGTTCTTC. Translation: CASSPGTSGSGEQFF.

In DNA, the CDR3 is TGTGCCAGCAGCTCGACAGGGGGCGCGGCTGAAGCTTTCTTT. This encodes CASSSTGGAAEAFF. The chain carries TRBV7-3 and TRBJ1-1, with TRBD1 identical over 10 bases. Germline lookup yields CDR1 SGHTA and CDR2 FQGTGA. The CDR3 contains 14 residues. Trimming cost V 4 bases and J 6 bases; bases outside gene matches: 5. Full variable domain (missing parts from reference TRBV7-3 and TRBJ1-1): GAGVSQTPSNKVTEKGKYVELRCDPISGHTALYWYRQSLGQGPEFLIYFQGTGAADDSGLPNDRFFAVRPEGSVSTLKIQRTERGDSAVYLCASSSTGGAAEAFFGQGTRLTVV.

The rearrangement joins TRBV5-1 to TRBJ1-2; 10 bases align to TRBD1. J was trimmed by 0 bases and V by 3 bases; bases with no gene match: 11. The CDR3 is 18 residues long. The V gene's germline CDR1 is SGHRS and CDR2 YFSETQ. CDR3 DNA: TGCGCCAGCAGCTCCTACGGAGGGACAGGGGCAGCTAACTATGGCTACACCTTC. Protein: CASSSYGGTGAANYGYTF.

Comments on this clone: Other DNA sequences within the sample encode an identical CDR3. The CDR3 sequence: CASSLMGLGTDTQYF. Here the CDR3 DNA reads TGTGCCAGCAGCCTAATGGGATTGGGCACAGATACGCAGTATTTT. This chain links TRBV7-2 with TRBJ2-3; D is unclear. The CDR3 runs to 15 residues. CDR1 SGHTA and CDR2 FQGNSA come from the germline V gene. V was pared by 5 bases and J by 1 base, with 13 bases between.

The chain couples TRBV11-2 to TRBJ2-1; 9 bases are a match to TRBD2. This CDR3 comprises 16 residues. Germline V lookup: CDR1 SGHAT, CDR2 FQNNGV. Trimming at V came to 1 base and at J to 4 bases, leaving 5 bases not matched to a gene. For the CDR3, the DNA is TGTGCCAGCAGCTTAGTAGCGGGAGTAATGTACAATGAGCAGTTCTTC. Translation gives CASSLVAGVMYNEQFF. The full variable domain, completed using reference TRBV11-2 and TRBJ2-1, is EAGVAQSPRYKIIEKRQSVAFWCNPISGHATLYWYQQILGQGPKLLIQFQNNGVVDDSQLPKDRFSAERLKGVDSTLKIQPAKLEDSAVYLCASSLVAGVMYNEQFFGPGTRLTVL.

This clone was recorded only once. V is TRBV9 and J is TRBJ2-7, with D possibly matching TRBD2 (6 bases). The CDR3 runs 14 residues. Trimming removed 3 bases at V and 2 bases at J, with 12 bases between. CDR1 is SGDLS and CDR2 is YYNGEE in the germline V gene. For the CDR3, the DNA is TGTGCCAGCAGCGAAGAGACTAGTGCCTACGAGCAGTACTTC. This translates into CASSEETSAYEQYF.

The V gene is TRBV19, the J gene TRBJ2-3, with a tentative D call TRBD1 (5 bases). Germline CDR1 and CDR2: LNHDA and SQIVND (reference sequence). The CDR3 is 16 residues long. V was pared by 3 bases and J by 10 bases, with 23 bases between. This CDR3 reads CASSIGRAGFKIPQYF. As DNA, the CDR3 is TGTGCCAGTAGTATTGGCAGGGCTGGGTTCAAGATCCCGCAGTATTTT. Full variable domain (missing parts from reference TRBV19 and TRBJ2-3): DGGITQSPKYLFRKEGQNVTLSCEQNLNHDAMYWYRQDPGQGLRLIYYSQIVNDFQKGDIAEGYSVSREKKESFPLTVTSAQKNPTAFYLCASSIGRAGFKIPQYFGPGTRLTVL.

V and J are TRBV9 and TRBJ1-6; D gene ambiguous. The CDR3 length is 15 residues. V was shortened by 3 bases and J by 7 bases, with 14 bases between the two germline ends. Germline CDR1 is SGDLS and CDR2 is YYNGEE. DNA of the CDR3: TGTGCCAGCAGCGCCCTCTCCGGGAACAATTCACCCCTCCACTTT. Translation gives CASSALSGNNSPLHF.

V is TRBV27 and J is TRBJ1-1, with D possibly being TRBD1 (5 bases). V lost 5 bases and J 1 base, leaving 8 bases between the germline ends. The CDR3 is 13 residues long. From germline, CDR1 is MNHEY and CDR2 SMNVEV (reference sequence). CDR3 sequence reads: CASSTRENTEAFF. The CDR3 DNA sequence: TGTGCCAGCAGTACCAGGGAGAACACTGAAGCTTTCTTT.

V gene TRBV5-4 combines with J gene TRBJ1-2; 7 bases align to TRBD1. Germline V lookup: CDR1 SGHNT, CDR2 YYREEE (reference sequence). With V trimmed by 3 bases and J by 4 bases, 3 bases remained unmatched. The CDR3 runs to 13 residues. The CDR3 coding sequence is TGTGCCAGCAGCTGGGGACAGTCCTATGGCTACACCTTC. Protein sequence: CASSWGQSYGYTF.

V gene TRBV2 combines with J gene TRBJ2-1; a weak D match, TRBD1 (6 bases). V was clipped by 2 bases and J by 10 bases, with 18 bases between them. Germline V gives CDR1 SNHLY, CDR2 FYNNEI. The CDR3 spans 15 residues. The CDR3 protein is CASSEWKQGKKEQFF. For the CDR3, the DNA is TGTGCCAGCAGTGAATGGAAACAGGGTAAAAAGGAGCAGTTCTTC.

V usage is TRBV30 and J usage is TRBJ1-2; the D gene is possibly TRBD1 (5 bases). Germline V lookup: CDR1 GTSNPN, CDR2 SVGIG (reference sequence). The CDR3 extends over 15 amino acids. Trimming shortened V by 4 bases and J by 8 bases, and 23 bases separated the two germline ends. CDR3 nucleotides: TGTGCCTGGATCGGTAGGCCAGGGACTAATGGCGGCTACACCTTC. Its translation: CAWIGRPGTNGGYTF.

Concerning this clone itself: One end of the junction fails to match germline, which may point to a read error. The V gene is TRBV28, the J gene TRBJ2-5; 8 bases match TRBD2. This CDR3 has 14 residues. Germline CDR1 is MDHEN and CDR2 is SYDVKM. The CDR3 region has the DNA TGTGCCATCAGTCGGGGGGGAAAGCAAGAGACCCAGTACTTC. As protein: CAISRGGKQETQYF.

The gene calls are TRBV28 and TRBJ2-7; D remains ambiguous. Trimming removed 11 bases from V and 3 bases from J, with 11 bases in between. Germline V lookup: CDR1 MDHEN, CDR2 SYDVKM. This CDR3 is built from 11 residues. The chain's CDR3 is CASRTSYEQYF. The CDR3, as DNA: TGTGCCTCAAGAACAAGCTACGAGCAGTACTTC.

This chain uses TRBV19 with TRBJ1-1, with TRBD1 as a possible D gene (5 bases). This CDR3 has 14 residues. V was pared by 7 bases and J by 5 bases, with 17 bases between. The V gene's germline CDR1 is LNHDA and CDR2 SQIVND (reference sequence). The CDR3 region is CASNWDGYGTEAFF. The CDR3 DNA follows: TGTGCCAGTAATTGGGACGGCTATGGGACTGAAGCTTTCTTT.

The chain joins TRBV21-1 to TRBJ2-7. TRBV21-1 constitutes a pseudogene. The CDR3 covers 16 residues. Written as DNA, the CDR3 is TGTGCCAGCAGCAAAGGCTTACGGGGCTTCTCCTACGAGCAGTACTTC. Translated, it gives CASSKGLRGFSYEQYF.

V gene TRBV18 combines with J gene TRBJ2-7; 10 bases line up with TRBD1. V shed 0 bases and J 0 bases; nucleotides not matched to a gene: 11. CDR1 and CDR2 from the germline V gene are KGHSH and LQKENI. The CDR3 length is 19 residues. CDR3 coding DNA: TGTGCCAGCTCACCACCCATTTGGGACAGGGGAACAAGCTCCTACGAGCAGTACTTC. This sequence encodes CASSPPIWDRGTSSYEQYF.

The CDR3 DNA follows: TGTGCCAGCTCACCACTTTCCCCGAACACTGAAGCTTTCTTT. Its translation is CASSPLSPNTEAFF. This rearrangement joins TRBV18 to TRBJ1-1; D not certain. Germline CDR1 KGHSH, CDR2 LQKENI. The CDR3 has 14 amino acids. The V gene lost 1 base and the J gene lost 1 base, with 7 bases spanning the gap.

This clone was seen once. This chain links TRBV5-4 with TRBJ2-7, with 9 positions matching TRBD2. The V gene end was trimmed by 0 bases and the J gene end by 4 bases; junction bases not matched to a gene: 8. This CDR3 comprises 16 residues. Germline values: CDR1 SGHNT, CDR2 YYREEE (reference sequence). The CDR3 DNA reads TGTGCCAGCAGCTTGGATGGCGGGAGGGCCTATTACGAGCAGTACTTC. This encodes CASSLDGGRAYYEQYF.

This chain connects TRBV28 to TRBJ1-5; D might be TRBD1 (6 bases). V lost 3 bases and J lost 2, with 14 bases in between. The CDR3 length is 16 residues. CDR1 MDHEN and CDR2 SYDVKM come from the germline V gene. The CDR3 DNA sequence: TGTGCCAGCAGTTTGGCGGGGGGCAGCGGCAATCAGCCCCAGCATTTT. As protein: CASSLAGGSGNQPQHF. The full variable domain, in which reference TRBV28 and TRBJ1-5 provide the parts outside the CDR3, is DVKVTQSSRYLVKRTGEKVFLECVQDMDHENMFWYRQDPGLGLRLIYFSYDVKMKEKGDIPEGYSVSREKKERFSLILESASTNQTSMYLCASSLAGGSGNQPQHFGDGTRLSIL.